The 9 T cell receptor beta chains presented below share a single source sample, sequenced in a study of Tregs in tolerant kidney transplant recipients. Generated by immunoSEQ multiplex PCR, the TCRdb table keeps only in-frame clones and is missing some. The sample holds tens of thousands of clones, approximately 94% seen once. Related graft donors supplied nonmyeloablative bone marrow transplants, and mixed chimerism was transient. The input for sequencing was CD4+ T cells from blood (PBMCs), taken 12 months after the transplant. The origin of the receptors is a human patient who received a combined kidney and bone marrow transplant. Some T cells may be supplied by the graft donor.

A few counts support this clone. The rearrangement joins TRBV5-6 to TRBJ2-3; no clear D. The germline V gene has CDR1 SGHDT and CDR2 YYEEEE. This CDR3 spans 14 amino acids. Between the trimmed V and J ends, which lost 1 base and 1 base, there was a span of 7 bases. CDR3: CASSLPRRTDTQYF. As DNA, the CDR3 is TGTGCCAGCAGCTTGCCGCGGCGCACAGATACGCAGTATTTT.

The chain combines TRBV10-1 with TRBJ1-1; TRBD1 might be the D (5 bases). The CDR3 has 13 residues. Trimming removed 7 bases from V and 1 base from J, with 10 bases in between. Germline V CDR1 and CDR2: WNHNN, SYGVQD (reference sequence). CDR3 protein: CASMETENTEAFF. The CDR3 nucleotides are TGCGCCAGCATGGAGACAGAGAACACTGAAGCTTTCTTT.

The rearrangement uses TRBV14 and TRBJ2-1; D not certain. The CDR3 has 15 amino acids. The germline V gene encodes CDR1 SGHDN and CDR2 FVKESK. Trimming removed 1 base at V and 0 bases at J, with 7 bases between. CDR3 nucleotides: TGTGCCAGCAGCCAAGGTTGGAGCTCCTACAATGAGCAGTTCTTC. Protein sequence: CASSQGWSSYNEQFF.

This chain connects TRBV11-2 to TRBJ1-4, with a possible D match to TRBD1 (5 bases). V was shortened by 4 bases and J by 7 bases, with 16 bases between the two germline ends. This CDR3 comprises 15 residues. Per the germline V gene, CDR1 is SGHAT and CDR2 is FQNNGV. CDR3 sequence: CASSSLREDPEKLFF. Here the CDR3 DNA reads TGTGCCAGCAGCTCCCTCAGGGAGGACCCTGAAAAACTGTTTTTT.

The chain couples TRBV7-2 to TRBJ2-5, with 7 positions matching TRBD2. The CDR3 is 15 amino acids. CDR1 and CDR2 (germline): SGHTA, FQGNSA. V shed 5 bases, J shed 5 bases, and the junction held 11 bases outside the gene matches. The DNA of the CDR3 is TGTGCCAGCAGCCAAACTAGCGTAGCAGGGGAGACCCAGTACTTC. Its translation: CASSQTSVAGETQYF.

The chain carries TRBV9 and TRBJ2-5; 9 positions agree with TRBD2. The CDR3 is 15 amino acids. CDR1 and CDR2 from the germline V gene are SGDLS and YYNGEE. The junction had 9 bases not matched to a gene; V was cut back by 4 bases and J by 5 bases. The CDR3 sequence is CASSSTGTSMETQYF. CDR3 DNA: TGTGCCAGCAGCAGCACCGGGACTAGCATGGAGACCCAGTACTTC.

This rearrangement joins TRBV15 to TRBJ2-7, with D hard to call. Between the trimmed V and J ends, which lost 0 bases and 1 base, there was a span of 10 bases. CDR3 length equals 15 residues. Germline V gene lookup returns CDR1 LNHNV and CDR2 YYDKDF (reference sequence). This CDR3 reads CATSRDPSRSYEQYF. CDR3 nucleotide sequence: TGTGCCACCAGCAGAGATCCGAGCAGGTCCTACGAGCAGTACTTC.

The CDR3: CASSYSRGQETQYF. DNA of the CDR3: TGTGCCAGCAGTTACTCGCGGGGCCAAGAGACCCAGTACTTC. V usage is TRBV6-5 and J usage is TRBJ2-5; D may be TRBD2 (6 bases). The V end lost 0 bases, the J end lost 1 base, and 6 bases lay between the germline ends. Germline V gene sequence: CDR1 MNHEY, CDR2 SVGAGI. The CDR3 is 14 amino acids.

The chain couples TRBV7-2 to TRBJ1-2, with 7 bases identical to TRBD1. This CDR3 contains 19 residues. Germline assignment: CDR1 SGHTA and CDR2 FQGNSA. V gave up 5 bases and J gave up 0 bases; unmatched junction bases: 18. The CDR3 region has the DNA TGTGCCAGCAGCGCCGCCAGGGGGTCCTCCGCAACGACTAACTATGGCTACACCTTC. As protein: CASSAARGSSATTNYGYTF.